One and the same sample provided the 23 T cell receptor beta chains below, sequenced in a study of blood T cell repertoires in COVID-19 (TCRdb year 2020). Libraries came from the immunoSEQ multiplex PCR assay. This immuneACCESS table, as held by TCRdb, lists in-frame sequences with V and J called but not all clones. Of the missing ones, under half trace to an unresolved V gene in checked studies; the others have no known cause. For this sample there are fewer than 250,000 clones; less than 90% appear just once. The ten largest clonotypes hold 15% to 20% of the sample. Source material: peripheral blood. Receptors originate from a young man with active or convalescent COVID-19.

The rearrangement joins TRBV21-1 to TRBJ2-5; TRBD2 is the table's D call, not checked against the DNA. TRBV21-1 is described as a pseudogene. This CDR3 is built from 13 residues. This chain's CDR3 is CASSRTARVTQYF. CDR3 sequence (DNA): TGTGCCAGCAGTCGGACGGCGAGGGTGACCCAGTACTTC.

The chain couples TRBV6-5 to TRBJ2-3; 7 bases align to TRBD2. Germline CDR1 reads MNHEY; CDR2 reads SVGAGI. The length of the CDR3 is 14 residues. Germline trimming cut 4 bases from V and 2 bases from J; bases unmatched to any gene: 3. CDR3 residues: CASSLGTTTDTQYF. The CDR3 coding sequence is TGTGCCAGCAGTTTAGGGACTACCACAGATACGCAGTATTTT.

The CDR3 loop is CASSWTSFHTQYF. For the CDR3, the DNA is TGTGCCAGCAGTTGGACTAGCTTTCATACGCAGTATTTT. The V gene is TRBV2, the J gene TRBJ2-3, with 8 positions matching TRBD2. The V and J ends lost 5 bases and 7 bases, in that order; junction bases with no gene match: 5. Germline V gene data show CDR1 as SNHLY and CDR2 as FYNNEI. This CDR3 comprises 13 residues.

This chain joins TRBV13 and TRBJ1-2; D not certain. CDR1 is PRHDT, CDR2 FYEKMQ, per germline (reference sequence). V was clipped by 0 bases and J by 4 bases, with 15 bases between them. The CDR3 is 16 residues long. The CDR3 reads CASSLGRAQLSYGYTF. The CDR3 nucleotides are TGTGCCAGCAGCTTAGGGCGAGCCCAACTTTCCTATGGCTACACCTTC.

This chain joins TRBV5-6 and TRBJ1-6, with TRBD1 as a possible D gene (5 bases). Trimming stripped 4 bases from V and 7 bases from J, with 9 bases between. There are 13 residues in the CDR3. CDR1 and CDR2 from the germline V gene are SGHDT and YYEEEE. The CDR3 loop reads CASSITGNSPLHF. The CDR3 nucleotides read TGTGCCAGCAGCATAACAGGAAATTCACCCCTCCACTTT.

J is TRBJ1-5 and V is TRBV24-1; D remains unclear. The CDR3 loop spans 14 amino acids. The germline CDR1 and CDR2 sequences are KGHDR and SFDVKD. Trimming removed 7 bases at V and 0 bases at J, with 9 bases between. In DNA, the CDR3 is TGTGCCACCAGCGCGCCTAGTAGCAATCAGCCCCAGCATTTT. Amino acid sequence: CATSAPSSNQPQHF.

DNA of the CDR3: TGTGCCAGCAGTGGCCGACGGGGTGCAACTAATGAAAAACTGTTTTTT. Translation gives CASSGRRGATNEKLFF. The V gene is TRBV28, the J gene TRBJ1-4; D unclear. The germline V gene encodes CDR1 MDHEN and CDR2 SYDVKM. The CDR3 extends over 16 amino acids. V was trimmed by 5 bases and J by 0 bases, leaving 13 bases between them.

The chain has TRBV5-5 and TRBJ2-7, with 9 bases matching TRBD1. With 2 bases clipped from V and 4 bases from J, the junction kept 4 bases outside the gene matches. The CDR3 is 14 residues long. Germline-derived CDR1 and CDR2 are SGHKS and YYEKEE (reference sequence). The CDR3 DNA sequence: TGTGCCAGCAGCTTAGGACAGGGGCCGTACGAGCAGTACTTC. Translation gives CASSLGQGPYEQYF. The full variable domain, with the rest looked up from reference TRBV5-5 and TRBJ2-7, is DAGVTQSPTHLIKTRGQQVTLRCSPISGHKSVSWYQQVLGQGPQFIFQYYEKEERGRGNFPDRFSARQFPNYSSELNVNALLLGDSALYLCASSLGQGPYEQYFGPGTRLTVT.

J is TRBJ2-1 and V is TRBV2; 8 bases line up with TRBD2. With V trimmed by 7 bases and J by 3 bases, 5 bases remained unmatched. Looked up from germline, CDR1 is SNHLY and CDR2 is FYNNEI. The CDR3 has 14 residues. The CDR3 loop reads CASIGLAGYNEQFF. In nucleotides, the CDR3 is TGTGCCAGCATCGGGCTAGCGGGCTACAATGAGCAGTTCTTC.

This clone was seen ten or more times. DNA of the CDR3: TGTGCCAGCAGTGACGACAGGGGCTCCTACGAGCAGTACTTC. It translates to CASSDDRGSYEQYF. The chain uses TRBV2 and TRBJ2-7; 8 bases align to TRBD1. The CDR3 length is 14 residues. Germline V lookup: CDR1 SNHLY, CDR2 FYNNEI. With V trimmed by 3 bases and J by 0 bases, 1 base remained unmatched.

The rearrangement joins TRBV7-8 to TRBJ2-1, with TRBD1 matching over 7 bases. V trimming: 3 bases; J trimming: 3 bases; junction bases outside the gene matches: 5. Germline CDR1 SGHVS, CDR2 FQNEAQ. This CDR3 is 15 amino acids long. Here the CDR3 DNA reads TGTGCCAGCAGCTTGACAGGGAAAAACTACAATGAGCAGTTCTTC. It specifies CASSLTGKNYNEQFF.

The chain couples TRBV7-9 to TRBJ2-7; maybe TRBD1 (6 bases). Germline V gene lookup returns CDR1 SEHNR and CDR2 FQNEAQ (reference sequence). The CDR3 covers 15 residues. Deletions cut 2 bases from V and 2 bases from J, with 13 bases between. In DNA form, the CDR3 reads TGTGCCAGCAGCTTACAGGGGTCAGGGACCTACGAGCAGTACTTC. Residues: CASSLQGSGTYEQYF. Combining the CDR3 with reference TRBV7-9 and TRBJ2-7 gives the whole variable domain DTGVSQNPRHKITKRGQNVTFRCDPISEHNRLYWYRQTLGQGPEFLTYFQNEAQLEKSRLLSDRFSAERPKGSFSTLEIQRTEQGDSAMYLCASSLQGSGTYEQYFGPGTRLTVT.

This clone was observed a few times. The chain joins TRBV9 to TRBJ1-1; perhaps TRBD1 as D (5 bases). CDR1 SGDLS and CDR2 YYNGEE come from the germline V gene. Trimming pared 6 bases from V and 1 base from J, leaving 10 bases between. The CDR3 is made up of 13 amino acids. CDR3 residues: CASTRGGNTEAFF. CDR3 nucleotides: TGTGCCAGCACCCGGGGGGGGAACACTGAAGCTTTCTTT.

The genes are TRBV28 and TRBJ2-7, with D possibly TRBD1 on 5 matching bases. The CDR3 covers 17 residues. Per the germline V gene, CDR1 is MDHEN and CDR2 is SYDVKM. The V and J ends lost 6 bases and 3 bases respectively, with 24 bases between them. The CDR3, as DNA: TGTGCCAGCAGGGAGACAGCCCCTCGTTCCCCTCTCTACGAGCAGTACTTC. It translates to CASRETAPRSPLYEQYF. The variable domain in full, with the rest retrieved from reference TRBV28 and TRBJ2-7, is DVKVTQSSRYLVKRTGEKVFLECVQDMDHENMFWYRQDPGLGLRLIYFSYDVKMKEKGDIPEGYSVSREKKERFSLILESASTNQTSMYLCASRETAPRSPLYEQYFGPGTRLTVT.

This sequence joins TRBV5-1 and TRBJ1-3; 9 positions agree with TRBD1. The CDR3 sequence is 19 residues long. The germline gives CDR1 SGHRS, CDR2 YFSETQ. The J segment lost 2 bases and the V segment lost 3 bases, leaving 15 bases of the junction unmatched. The CDR3 DNA follows: TGCGCCAGCAGCTGGAGATCCGGGACAGGGTTGCCGGCTGGAAACACCATATATTTT. Protein: CASSWRSGTGLPAGNTIYF.

CDR3 nucleotides: TGTGCCAGCAGCACAGGGGCGGGGATCTACGAGCAGTACTTC. Its translation: CASSTGAGIYEQYF. V gene TRBV7-2 combines with J gene TRBJ2-7; TRBD1 is a possible D gene (7 bases). CDR1 SGHTA and CDR2 FQGNSA come from the germline V gene. This CDR3 has 14 residues. The V gene lost 5 bases and the J gene lost 3 bases, with 14 bases spanning the gap.

The V gene is TRBV4-1, the J gene TRBJ2-5, with 11 bases identical to TRBD1. Germline V gives CDR1 MGHRA, CDR2 YSYEKL. The ends lost 4 bases at V and 4 bases at J; junction bases unmatched: 8. There are 16 residues in the CDR3. CDR3 nucleotides: TGCGCCAGCAGCCTCGGACAGGGGGCCTCAGTAGAGACCCAGTACTTC. Translated, it gives CASSLGQGASVETQYF.

This chain connects TRBV15 to TRBJ1-4; D perhaps matches TRBD1 (6 bases). Trimming cost V 8 bases and J 0 bases, with 13 bases left between them. The CDR3 consists of 15 residues. Germline V gives CDR1 LNHNV, CDR2 YYDKDF (reference sequence). The CDR3: CATGRTGTTNEKLFF. CDR3 bases: TGTGCCACCGGACGAACAGGGACAACTAATGAAAAACTGTTTTTT. Looking up the rest from reference TRBV15 and TRBJ1-4 gives the full variable domain: DAMVIQNPRYQVTQFGKPVTLSCSQTLNHNVMYWYQQKSSQAPKLLFHYYDKDFNNEADTPDNFQSRRPNTSFCFLDIRSPGLGDTAMYLCATGRTGTTNEKLFFGSGTQLSVL.

V gene TRBV7-8 combines with J gene TRBJ2-1, with 13 bases identical to TRBD2. The V gene end was trimmed by 0 bases and the J gene end by 4 bases; junction bases not matched to a gene: 3. This CDR3 is 17 amino acids long. The V gene's germline CDR1 is SGHVS and CDR2 FQNEAQ. The CDR3 loop reads CASSLAQGLAGYNEQFF. CDR3 nucleotides: TGTGCCAGCAGCTTAGCGCAGGGACTAGCGGGATACAATGAGCAGTTCTTC.

There are a few counts of this clone. V gene TRBV24-1 combines with J gene TRBJ1-1, with D hard to call. The CDR3 sequence is 12 residues long. V shed 8 bases and J shed 11 bases, with 17 bases lying between them. Germline values: CDR1 KGHDR, CDR2 SFDVKD. This CDR3 reads CATTTPHGEAFF. For the CDR3, the DNA is TGTGCCACCACTACACCCCACGGGGAGGCTTTCTTT.

The rearrangement joins TRBV11-2 to TRBJ2-7; 10 bases are shared with TRBD2. V shed 2 bases, J shed 7 bases, and the junction held 5 bases outside the gene matches. This CDR3 region has 14 residues. In germline, CDR1 is SGHAT, CDR2 FQNNGV. Here the CDR3 reads CASSLQLAGWEQYF. The CDR3 region has the DNA TGTGCCAGCAGCTTACAACTAGCGGGATGGGAGCAGTACTTC.

This rearrangement joins TRBV5-1 to TRBJ2-5; D unresolved. CDR1 SGHRS and CDR2 YFSETQ come from the germline V gene. V was clipped by 6 bases and J by 5 bases, with 17 bases between them. CDR3 length: 14 amino acids. The CDR3 DNA reads TGCGCCAGCACCTACTCGTCGGTCATGGAGACCCAGTACTTC. It yields the protein CASTYSSVMETQYF.

CDR3 DNA: TGTGCCTGGGACGATCCCCCGGGTACCTACGAGCAGTACTTC. This translates into CAWDDPPGTYEQYF. The V gene is TRBV30, the J gene TRBJ2-7, with D unclear. Trimming left V 5 bases short and J 2 bases short, with 16 bases between. The CDR3 has 14 amino acids. Per the germline V gene, CDR1 is GTSNPN and CDR2 is SVGIG (reference sequence).